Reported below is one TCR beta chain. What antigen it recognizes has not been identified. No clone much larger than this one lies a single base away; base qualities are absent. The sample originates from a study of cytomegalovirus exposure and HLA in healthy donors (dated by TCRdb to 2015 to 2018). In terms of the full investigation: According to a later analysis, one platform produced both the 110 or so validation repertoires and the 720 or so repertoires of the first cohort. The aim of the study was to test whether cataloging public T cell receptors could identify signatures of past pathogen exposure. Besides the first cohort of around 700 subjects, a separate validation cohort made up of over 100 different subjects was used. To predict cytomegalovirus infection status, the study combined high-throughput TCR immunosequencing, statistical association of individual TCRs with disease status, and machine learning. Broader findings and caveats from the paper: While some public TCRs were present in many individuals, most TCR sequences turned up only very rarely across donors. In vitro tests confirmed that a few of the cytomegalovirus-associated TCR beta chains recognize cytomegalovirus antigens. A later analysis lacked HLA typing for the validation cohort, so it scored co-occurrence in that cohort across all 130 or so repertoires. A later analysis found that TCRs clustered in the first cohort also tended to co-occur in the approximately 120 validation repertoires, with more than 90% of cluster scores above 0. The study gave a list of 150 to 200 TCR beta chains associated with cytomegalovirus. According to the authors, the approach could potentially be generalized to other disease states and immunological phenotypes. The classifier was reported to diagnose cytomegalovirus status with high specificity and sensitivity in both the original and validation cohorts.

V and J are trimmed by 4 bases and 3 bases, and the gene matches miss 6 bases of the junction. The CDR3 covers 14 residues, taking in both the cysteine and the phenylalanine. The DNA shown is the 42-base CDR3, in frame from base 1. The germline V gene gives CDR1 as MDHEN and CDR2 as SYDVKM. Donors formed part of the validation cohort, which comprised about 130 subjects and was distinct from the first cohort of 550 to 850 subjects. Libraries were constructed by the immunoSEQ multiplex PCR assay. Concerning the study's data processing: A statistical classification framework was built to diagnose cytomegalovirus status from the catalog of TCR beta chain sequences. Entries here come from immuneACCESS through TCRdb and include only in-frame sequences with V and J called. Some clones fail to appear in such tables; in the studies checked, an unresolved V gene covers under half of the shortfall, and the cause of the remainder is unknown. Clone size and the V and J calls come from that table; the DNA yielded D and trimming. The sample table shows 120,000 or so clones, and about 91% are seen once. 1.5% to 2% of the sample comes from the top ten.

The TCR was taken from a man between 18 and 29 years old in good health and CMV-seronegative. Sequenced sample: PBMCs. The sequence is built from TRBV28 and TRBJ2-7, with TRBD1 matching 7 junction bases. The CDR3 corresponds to CASSSPGTVYEQYF. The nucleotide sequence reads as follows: TGTGCCAGCAGTTCCCCCGGGACAGTCTACGAGCAGTACTTC.